The 23 T cell receptor beta chains listed next were all sequenced from one sample in a study of T cell clones after liver transplantation. Assay: immunoSEQ multiplex PCR; the TCRdb copy retains only in-frame clones and omits some. The sample has more than 100,000 clones, about 81% seen once; the top ten hold about 2.8%. The sample here was CD4+ T cells from blood, taken around 44 months after liver transplant. These receptors all stem from a human patient who received a liver transplant. Some T cells may originate from the graft donor.

This chain joins TRBV14 and TRBJ2-3, with D perhaps matching TRBD1 or TRBD2 (6 bases each). The CDR3 totals 15 residues. The V and J ends lost 2 bases and 4 bases respectively, with 13 bases between them. Germline V gene sequence: CDR1 SGHDN, CDR2 FVKESK. The chain's CDR3 is CASSQLQGRSDTQYF. CDR3 nucleotides: TGTGCCAGCAGCCAACTGCAGGGGAGGTCAGATACGCAGTATTTT. Looking up the rest from reference TRBV14 and TRBJ2-3 gives the full variable domain: EAGVTQFPSHSVIEKGQTVTLRCDPISGHDNLYWYRRVMGKEIKFLLHFVKESKQDESGMPNNRFLAERTGGTYSTLKVQPAELEDSGVYFCASSQLQGRSDTQYFGPGTRLTVL.

CDR3 nucleotide sequence: TGTGCCAGCAGCAGGGTCCTTGCGGGCCGCACAGATACGCAGTATTTT. It encodes CASSRVLAGRTDTQYF. The chain joins TRBV4-2 to TRBJ2-3; weak D call: TRBD2 (5 bases). Germline CDR1 is LGHNA and CDR2 is YNFKEQ. V was pared by 5 bases and J by 1 base, with 16 bases between. The CDR3 length is 16 residues.

CDR3 sequence (DNA): TGTGCCAGCAGCTTAGACGGAGATCGGCATTTT. It yields the protein CASSLDGDRHF. The chain carries TRBV7-8 and TRBJ1-5; no definite D call. The CDR3 has 11 residues. Germline values: CDR1 SGHVS, CDR2 FQNEAQ. The V and J ends lost 1 base and 15 bases respectively, with 10 bases between them.

The chain couples TRBV6-6 to TRBJ1-1; D is unclear. The V end was cut by 6 bases, the J end by 11 bases, with 25 bases between. The CDR3 has 15 amino acids. In germline, CDR1 is MNHNY, CDR2 SVGAGI (reference sequence). CDR3 in DNA: TGTGCCAGCAGCCCCGGACTGACTGGAATGTTAGCGGCTTTCTTT. Its translation: CASSPGLTGMLAAFF.

The chain recombines TRBV7-2 with TRBJ2-4, with D possibly being TRBD2 (7 bases). Deletions cut 3 bases from V and 8 bases from J, with 20 bases between. The CDR3 length is 16 residues. Per the germline V gene, CDR1 is SGHTA and CDR2 is FQGNSA. In DNA, the CDR3 is TGTGCCAGCAGCTTGGACAGCTCCAAAGGGAGGGACATTCAGTACTTC. It encodes CASSLDSSKGRDIQYF.

For the CDR3, the DNA is TGTGCCAGCAGCTTATTTGGGCAGGGGAACAATGAGCAGTTCTTC. It is translated as CASSLFGQGNNEQFF. The genes are TRBV7-8 and TRBJ2-1, with a possible D match to TRBD1 (6 bases). This CDR3 region has 15 residues. The V end was cut by 2 bases, the J end by 5 bases, with 13 bases between. Germline values: CDR1 SGHVS, CDR2 FQNEAQ.

The chain employs TRBV6-5 and TRBJ2-1, with 7 nucleotides matching TRBD2. CDR1 and CDR2 from the germline V gene are MNHEY and SVGAGI. The V and J ends lost 5 bases and 2 bases, in that order; junction bases with no gene match: 0. The CDR3 consists of 13 residues. Here the CDR3 DNA reads TGTGCCAGCAGTCGGGGGGCCTACAATGAGCAGTTCTTC. It is translated as CASSRGAYNEQFF.

This chain connects TRBV6-1 to TRBJ2-1, with D perhaps given as TRBD1 or TRBD2 (5 bases each). Germline V gives CDR1 MNHNS, CDR2 SASEGT. The CDR3 covers 15 residues. Trimming stripped 8 bases from V and 0 bases from J, with 14 bases between. The CDR3 DNA sequence: TGTGCCAGCGATCCCGGGACCGGCTCCTACAATGAGCAGTTCTTC. It yields the protein CASDPGTGSYNEQFF.

In its sample, this clone was seen once. The V call is TRBV6-5, the J call TRBJ2-7; the match to TRBD1 covers 10 bases. The CDR3 extends over 16 amino acids. Looked up from germline, CDR1 is MNHEY and CDR2 is SVGAGI. The junction had 6 bases not matched to a gene; V was cut back by 2 bases and J by 2 bases. CDR3 loop: CASSYRTGGSPYEQYF. CDR3 coding DNA: TGTGCCAGCAGTTACAGGACAGGGGGTAGTCCCTACGAGCAGTACTTC.

The genes are TRBV5-8 and TRBJ1-5, with D unclear. This CDR3 region has 15 residues. The V end was cut by 0 bases, the J end by 4 bases, with 11 bases between. Germline assignment: CDR1 SGHTS and CDR2 YDEGEE. The CDR3 region has the DNA TGTGCCAGCAGCTTGGCCTCAGGTACTAATCAGCCCCAGCATTTT. Protein: CASSLASGTNQPQHF.

This chain joins TRBV5-1 and TRBJ2-1; 7 bases align to TRBD2. The CDR3 is 14 residues long. With 4 bases clipped from V and 3 bases from J, the junction kept 4 bases outside the gene matches. Germline CDR1 SGHRS, CDR2 YFSETQ. The CDR3: CASSPTSVYNEQFF. The CDR3 bases are TGCGCCAGCAGCCCTACTAGCGTCTACAATGAGCAGTTCTTC.

This chain uses TRBV7-2 with TRBJ2-7; maybe TRBD1 (5 bases). Germline loops: CDR1 SGHTA, CDR2 FQGNSA. The CDR3 is 12 amino acids. Between the trimmed V and J ends, which lost 1 base and 9 bases, there was a span of 10 bases. The CDR3 region has the DNA TGTGCCAGCAGCTTAGGGGGCCTCGGGCAGTACTTC. The encoded protein is CASSLGGLGQYF.

The chain joins TRBV15 to TRBJ1-1, with 7 bases that match TRBD1. The junction had 13 bases not matched to a gene; V was cut back by 8 bases and J by 4 bases. Germline loops: CDR1 LNHNV, CDR2 YYDKDF (reference sequence). This CDR3 spans 15 amino acids. CDR3 sequence: CATSNADSGGTEAFF. The CDR3 bases are TGTGCCACCTCAAACGCCGACTCAGGGGGCACTGAAGCTTTCTTT.

The V gene is TRBV19, the J gene TRBJ2-5, with 9 nucleotides matching TRBD2. The V gene end was trimmed by 8 bases and the J gene end by 4 bases; junction bases not matched to a gene: 8. Germline CDR1 is LNHDA and CDR2 is SQIVND (reference sequence). The CDR3 is 14 residues long. The CDR3 nucleotides are TGTGCCAGTCGTAGCGGGAGAAGTCGAGAGACCCAGTACTTC. It is translated as CASRSGRSRETQYF.

The chain joins TRBV11-2 to TRBJ2-3; TRBD2 might be the D (5 bases). Germline V gene sequence: CDR1 SGHAT, CDR2 FQNNGV. V lost 7 bases and J 0 bases, leaving 14 bases between the germline ends. The CDR3 runs to 15 residues. The CDR3 protein is CASTRADFSTDTQYF. The DNA for the CDR3 is TGTGCCAGCACTCGAGCGGATTTTAGCACAGATACGCAGTATTTT.

This clone was seen just once. V and J are TRBV9 and TRBJ2-5; 7 bases agree with TRBD1. The junction had 4 bases not matched to a gene; V was cut back by 3 bases and J by 5 bases. Germline V gene sequence: CDR1 SGDLS, CDR2 YYNGEE. There are 13 residues in the CDR3. This CDR3 reads CASSAGQRETQYF. CDR3 nucleotides: TGTGCCAGCAGCGCGGGACAGCGGGAGACCCAGTACTTC.

This chain joins TRBV4-1 and TRBJ2-7; D unresolved. CDR1 is MGHRA and CDR2 is YSYEKL in the germline V gene. Trimming stripped 5 bases from V and 3 bases from J, with 11 bases between. The CDR3 totals 13 residues. The CDR3 here is CASSTRVYYEQYF. The CDR3 bases are TGCGCCAGCAGCACCCGGGTCTACTACGAGCAGTACTTC.

This rearrangement joins TRBV19 to TRBJ1-3; TRBD1 matches at 8 bases. The CDR3 sequence is 16 residues long. Trimming removed 6 bases from V and 4 bases from J; junction bases left unmatched: 11. Germline CDR1 reads LNHDA; CDR2 reads SQIVND (reference sequence). The CDR3 DNA sequence: TGTGCCAGTAGATCCGGGACAGGTTTCCCGGGAAACACCATATATTTT. Translated, it gives CASRSGTGFPGNTIYF.

The chain recombines TRBV5-4 with TRBJ1-2; D is perhaps TRBD1 (6 bases). V was cut by 3 bases and J by 7 bases, with 10 bases left in between. Per the germline V gene, CDR1 is SGHNT and CDR2 is YYREEE (reference sequence). The CDR3 sequence is 12 residues long. CDR3: CASSYRDTGYTF. DNA for the CDR3: TGTGCCAGCAGCTACCGGGACACTGGCTACACCTTC.

CDR3: CASSPRIAGIGEQYF. DNA of the CDR3: TGTGCCAGTAGCCCCCGTATAGCAGGGATCGGCGAGCAGTACTTC. The chain employs TRBV19 and TRBJ2-7, with a tentative D call TRBD1 (5 bases). The V end was cut by 6 bases, the J end by 6 bases, with 21 bases between. The germline V gene has CDR1 LNHDA and CDR2 SQIVND (reference sequence). This CDR3 has 15 residues.

The chain couples TRBV5-1 to TRBJ2-7, with D tentatively TRBD1 (6 bases). CDR3 length: 14 residues. The germline gives CDR1 SGHRS, CDR2 YFSETQ. V was trimmed by 4 bases and J by 3 bases, leaving 14 bases between them. The CDR3 bases are TGCGCCAGCAGCACACGGGACAAAGGCTACGAGCAGTACTTC. It is translated as CASSTRDKGYEQYF.

This clone appeared a single time. The genes are TRBV10-3 and TRBJ2-1; 7 bases agree with TRBD1. CDR3 size: 15 residues. Germline CDR1 reads ENHRY; CDR2 reads SYGVKD. With 6 bases clipped from V and 3 bases from J, the junction kept 8 bases outside the gene matches. The CDR3 DNA follows: TGTGCCATCAGCCCCGGGGACAGCAACTACAATGAGCAGTTCTTC. Translation: CAISPGDSNYNEQFF.

The V gene is TRBV5-1, the J gene TRBJ1-2; the match to TRBD1 covers 12 bases. CDR1 and CDR2 from the germline V gene are SGHRS and YFSETQ. V was pared by 0 bases and J by 13 bases, with 10 bases of the junction left unmatched. CDR3 length: 15 residues. The CDR3 sequence: CASSLVRGQGAYVTF. The DNA for the CDR3 is TGCGCCAGCAGCTTGGTTAGGGGACAGGGGGCATATGTCACCTTC.